Listed below are T cell receptor beta chains from one sample, sequenced in a study of T-cell memory formation after mild COVID-19. TCRdb processed the 5' RACE reads anew with MiXCR; each CDR3 protein has one entry. The table records roughly 600,000 distinct CDR3 sequences, 18% of them present only once. The specimen was PBMCs or a T cell subset sorted from them (not recorded which). The receptor source for this set is an adult woman who had mild COVID-19 (a few samples of this study predate the infection). Cell type and time point are not known. The CDR3 runs from the conserved cysteine through the conserved F or W. The D gene is left open where the match is weak. Some rows have no size entry. The others give once, few or many, or a class for an expanded clone.

v_gene	abundance	d_gene	j_gene	CDR3nt	CDR3aa
TRBV10-3	-	-	TRBJ2-3	TGTGCCATCAGTGAGTCCGCCCCAGATACGCAGTATTTT	CAISESAPDTQYF
TRBV20-1	few	-	TRBJ2-5	TGCAGTGCTCTACAGGCGATCCAAGAGACCCAGTACTTC	CSALQAIQETQYF
TRBV7-3	-	-	TRBJ2-5	TGTGCCAGCAGCTCCACAGGGTTGGCGGGCGAGACCCAGTACTTC	CASSSTGLAGETQYF
TRBV12-3/TRBV12-4	few	TRBD2	TRBJ2-3	TGTGCCAGCAGTTGGTACGGGGTAGCGGGGGACACAGATACGCAGTATTTT	CASSWYGVAGDTDTQYF
TRBV5-1	few	TRBD1	TRBJ2-7	TGCGCCAGCAGCGACGGGACAGGGCCCGATGGGCAGTACTTC	CASSDGTGPDGQYF
TRBV7-9	once	-	TRBJ1-6	TGTGCCAGCAGCTCGCCGGGGGAGAACCTCCACTTT	CASSSPGENLHF
TRBV7-9	few	-	TRBJ2-6	TGTGCCAGCACCATACAGGGCTCTGGGGCCAACGTCCTGACTTTC	CASTIQGSGANVLTF
TRBV4-2	many	TRBD2	TRBJ2-3	TGTGCCAGCAGCCAGCGCGGGAGGGGCACAGATACGCAGTATTTT	CASSQRGRGTDTQYF
TRBV7-8	-	-	TRBJ2-7	TGTGCCAGCAGCGGGGCTAACAGGCGGCTCTACGAGCAGTACTTC	CASSGANRRLYEQYF
TRBV7-9	-	TRBD1	TRBJ2-1	TGTGCCAGCAGCTACACAGGGGGCGCTTGGTCCTACAATGAGCAGTTCTTC	CASSYTGGAWSYNEQFF